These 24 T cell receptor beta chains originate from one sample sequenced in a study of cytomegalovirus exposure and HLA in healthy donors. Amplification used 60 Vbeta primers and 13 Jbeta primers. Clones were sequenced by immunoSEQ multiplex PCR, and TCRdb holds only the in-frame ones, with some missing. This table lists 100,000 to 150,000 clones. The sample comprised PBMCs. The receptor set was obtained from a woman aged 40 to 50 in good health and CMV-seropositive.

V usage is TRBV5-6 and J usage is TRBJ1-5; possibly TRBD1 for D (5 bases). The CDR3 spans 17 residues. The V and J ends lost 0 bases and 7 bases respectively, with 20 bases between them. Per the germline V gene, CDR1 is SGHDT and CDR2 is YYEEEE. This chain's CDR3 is CASSLAGAVRKGQPQHF. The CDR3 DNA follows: TGTGCCAGCAGCTTGGCGGGCGCGGTGAGAAAGGGGCAGCCCCAGCATTTT.

CDR3 nucleotides: TGTGCCAGTAGCCCCCCGGGGGATAGTCAGCCCCAGCATTTT. Translation gives CASSPPGDSQPQHF. The rearrangement links TRBV19 to TRBJ1-5, with TRBD1 as a possible D gene (5 bases). CDR1 and CDR2 from the germline V gene are LNHDA and SQIVND (reference sequence). CDR3 length equals 14 residues. Trimming took 6 bases from V and 6 from J, leaving 15 bases between them.

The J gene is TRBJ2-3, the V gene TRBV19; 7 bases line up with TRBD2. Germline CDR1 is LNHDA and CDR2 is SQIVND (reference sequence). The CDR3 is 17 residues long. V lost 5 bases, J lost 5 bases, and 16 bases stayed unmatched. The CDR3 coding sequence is TGTGCCAGTAGTCTCTATGGACTAGGCGGTTTCGGAGATACGCAGTATTTT. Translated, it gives CASSLYGLGGFGDTQYF.

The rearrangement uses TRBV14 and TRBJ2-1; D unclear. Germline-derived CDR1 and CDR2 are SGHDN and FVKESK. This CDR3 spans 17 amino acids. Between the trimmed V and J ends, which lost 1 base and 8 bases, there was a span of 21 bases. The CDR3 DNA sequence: TGTGCCAGCAGCCAAGTTAGTGCACGATCCTTATCCTATGAGCAGTTCTTC. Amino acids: CASSQVSARSLSYEQFF.

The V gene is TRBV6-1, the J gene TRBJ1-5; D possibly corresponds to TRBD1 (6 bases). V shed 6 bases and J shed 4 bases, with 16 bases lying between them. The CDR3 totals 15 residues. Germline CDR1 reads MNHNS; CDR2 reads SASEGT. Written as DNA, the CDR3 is TGTGCCAGCAGGAGGGATGGGACATCGAATCAGCCCCAGCATTTT. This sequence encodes CASRRDGTSNQPQHF.

CDR3: CASKDSLEPQHF. DNA for the CDR3: TGTGCCAGCAAGGACAGCCTAGAGCCCCAGCATTTT. This chain links TRBV28 with TRBJ1-5; perhaps TRBD1 as D (6 bases). Trimming took off 7 bases at V and 8 bases at J, with 12 bases between the two ends. This CDR3 region has 12 residues. Germline CDR1 reads MDHEN; CDR2 reads SYDVKM.

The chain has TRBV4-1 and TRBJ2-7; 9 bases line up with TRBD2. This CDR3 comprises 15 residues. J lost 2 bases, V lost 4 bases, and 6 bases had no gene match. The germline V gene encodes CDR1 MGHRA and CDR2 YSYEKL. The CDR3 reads CASSRGTSSTYEQYF. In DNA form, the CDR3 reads TGCGCCAGCAGCCGAGGGACTAGCAGTACCTACGAGCAGTACTTC.

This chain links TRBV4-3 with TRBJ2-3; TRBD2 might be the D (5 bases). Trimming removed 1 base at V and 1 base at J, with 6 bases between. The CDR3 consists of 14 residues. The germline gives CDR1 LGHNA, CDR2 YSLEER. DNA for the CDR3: TGCGCCAGCAGCCAAGCGAGGGGCACAGATACGCAGTATTTT. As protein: CASSQARGTDTQYF.

CDR3 protein: CASFGGLAYNEQFF. The DNA of the CDR3 is TGCGCCAGTTTTGGGGGACTAGCTTACAATGAGCAGTTCTTC. This chain links TRBV10-2 with TRBJ2-1, with 9 nucleotides matching TRBD2. Germline V gene sequence: CDR1 WSHSY, CDR2 SAAADI. V dropped 9 bases and J dropped 4; count of bases not matched to a gene: 7. This CDR3 comprises 14 residues.

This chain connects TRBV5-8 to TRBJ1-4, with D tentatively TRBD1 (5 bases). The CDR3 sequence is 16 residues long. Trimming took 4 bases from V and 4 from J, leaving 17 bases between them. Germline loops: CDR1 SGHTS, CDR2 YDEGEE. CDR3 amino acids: CASSPRVGRDNEKLFF. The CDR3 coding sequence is TGTGCCAGCAGCCCCAGGGTGGGTAGAGATAATGAAAAACTGTTTTTT.

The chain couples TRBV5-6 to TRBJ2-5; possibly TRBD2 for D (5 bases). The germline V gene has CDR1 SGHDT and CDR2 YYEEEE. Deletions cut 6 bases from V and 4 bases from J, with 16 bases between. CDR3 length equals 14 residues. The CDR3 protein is CASTPTGLGETQYF. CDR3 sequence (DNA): TGTGCCAGCACCCCGACGGGGTTGGGAGAGACCCAGTACTTC. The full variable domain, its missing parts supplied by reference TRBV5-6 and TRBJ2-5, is DAGVTQSPTHLIKTRGQQVTLRCSPKSGHDTVSWYQQALGQGPQFIFQYYEEEERQRGNFPDRFSGHQFPNYSSELNVNALLLGDSALYLCASTPTGLGETQYFGPGTRLLVL.

The CDR3 DNA sequence: TGTGCCAGCCGTGGGCAACACAGTAACGGAGAAAAACTGTTTTTT. Amino acids: CASRGQHSNGEKLFF. This rearrangement joins TRBV27 to TRBJ1-4; no reliable D call. Deletions cut 8 bases from V and 8 bases from J, with 21 bases between. Germline-derived CDR1 and CDR2 are MNHEY and SMNVEV (reference sequence). The CDR3 covers 15 residues.

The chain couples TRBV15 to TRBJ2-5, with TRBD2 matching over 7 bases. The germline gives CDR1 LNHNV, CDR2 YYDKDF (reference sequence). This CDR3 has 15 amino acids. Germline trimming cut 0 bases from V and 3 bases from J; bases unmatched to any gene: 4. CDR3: CATSRDPAGEETQYF. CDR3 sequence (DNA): TGTGCCACCAGCAGAGACCCTGCGGGAGAAGAGACCCAGTACTTC.

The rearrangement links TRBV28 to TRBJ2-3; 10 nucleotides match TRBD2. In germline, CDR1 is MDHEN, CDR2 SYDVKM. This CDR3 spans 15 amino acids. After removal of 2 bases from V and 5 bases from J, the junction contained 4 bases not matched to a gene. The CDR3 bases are TGTGCCAGCAGTTTACTAGCGGGAGTAGGAGATACGCAGTATTTT. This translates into CASSLLAGVGDTQYF.

CDR3 sequence: CASSPLNSPLHF. Written as DNA, the CDR3 is TGTGCCAGCAGCCCCCTTAATTCACCCCTCCACTTT. This chain connects TRBV7-2 to TRBJ1-6; D is ambiguous. Germline V gene lookup returns CDR1 SGHTA and CDR2 FQGNSA. CDR3 length: 12 amino acids. Trimming pared 5 bases from V and 6 bases from J, leaving 5 bases between.

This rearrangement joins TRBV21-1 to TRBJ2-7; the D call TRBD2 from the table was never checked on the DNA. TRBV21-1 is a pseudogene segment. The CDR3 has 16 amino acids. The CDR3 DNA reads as TGTGCCAGCAGCAAAGGCGGGTATTTGGAGGGGTACGAGCAGTACTTC. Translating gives CASSKGGYLEGYEQYF.

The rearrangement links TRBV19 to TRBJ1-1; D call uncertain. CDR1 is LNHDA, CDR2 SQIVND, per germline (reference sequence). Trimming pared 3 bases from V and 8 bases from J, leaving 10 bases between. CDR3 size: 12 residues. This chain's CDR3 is CASSIGGPEAFF. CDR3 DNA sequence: TGTGCCAGTAGTATCGGAGGGCCAGAAGCTTTCTTT.

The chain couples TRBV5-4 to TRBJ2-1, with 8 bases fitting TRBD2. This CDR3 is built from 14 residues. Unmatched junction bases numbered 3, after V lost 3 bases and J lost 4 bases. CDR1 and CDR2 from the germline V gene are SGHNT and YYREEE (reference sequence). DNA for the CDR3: TGTGCCAGCAGCTCGGGACTAGATTACAATGAGCAGTTCTTC. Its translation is CASSSGLDYNEQFF.

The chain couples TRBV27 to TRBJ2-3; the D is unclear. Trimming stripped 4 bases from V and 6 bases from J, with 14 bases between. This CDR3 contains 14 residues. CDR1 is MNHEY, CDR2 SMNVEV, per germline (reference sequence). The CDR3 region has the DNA TGTGCCAGCAGTTCGTACCTGACCGGGGATACGCAGTATTTT. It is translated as CASSSYLTGDTQYF.

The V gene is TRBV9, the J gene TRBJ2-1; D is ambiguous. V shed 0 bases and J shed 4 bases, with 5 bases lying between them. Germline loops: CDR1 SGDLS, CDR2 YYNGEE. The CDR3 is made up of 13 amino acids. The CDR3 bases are TGTGCCAGCAGCGTAGCCAGTTACAATGAGCAGTTCTTC. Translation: CASSVASYNEQFF.

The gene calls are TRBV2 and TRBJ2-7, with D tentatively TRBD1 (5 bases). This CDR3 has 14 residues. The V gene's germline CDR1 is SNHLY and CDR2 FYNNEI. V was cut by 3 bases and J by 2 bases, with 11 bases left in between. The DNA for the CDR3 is TGTGCCAGCAGTGATCCAGGGATCACCTACGAGCAGTACTTC. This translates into CASSDPGITYEQYF.

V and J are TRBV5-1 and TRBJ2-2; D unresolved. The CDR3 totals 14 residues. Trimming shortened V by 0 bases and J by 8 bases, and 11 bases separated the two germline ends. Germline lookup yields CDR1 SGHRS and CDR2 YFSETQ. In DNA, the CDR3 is TGCGCCAGCAGCTTGGCCGGTATGGTGGGGGAGCTGTTTTTT. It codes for CASSLAGMVGELFF.

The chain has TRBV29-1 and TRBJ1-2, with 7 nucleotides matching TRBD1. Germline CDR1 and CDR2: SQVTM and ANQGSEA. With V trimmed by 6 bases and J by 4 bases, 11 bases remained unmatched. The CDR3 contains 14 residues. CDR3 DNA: TGCAGCGTCGAAACCGGACAGGACGGCTATGGCTACACCTTC. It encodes CSVETGQDGYGYTF.

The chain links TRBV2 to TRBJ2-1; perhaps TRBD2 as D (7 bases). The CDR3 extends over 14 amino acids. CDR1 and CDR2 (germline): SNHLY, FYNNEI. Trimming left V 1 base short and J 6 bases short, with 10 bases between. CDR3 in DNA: TGTGCCAGCAGTGAAGAGGGGGGGTCCAATGAGCAGTTCTTC. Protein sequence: CASSEEGGSNEQFF.